The 25 T cell receptor beta chains given below trace back to one sample, sequenced in a study of breast tumors, draining lymph nodes, adjacent tissues. TCRdb re-derived calls from the multiplex PCR reads in MiXCR, one entry per CDR3 protein. The sample shows approximately 190,000 distinct CDR3 sequences, approximately 33% of them seen only once. The lymph nodes were axillary draining lymph nodes from breast cancer patients. The material sequenced was axillary lymph node tissue. Receptors originate from a female donor with breast cancer. Some clones in this sample may be carry-over from other donors' samples.

This clonotype was observed a few times. One base away lies a much larger clone, so this may be a sequencing read error. This chain links TRBV7-2 with TRBJ2-5; possibly TRBD1 or TRBD2 for D (6 bases each). V was trimmed by 2 bases and J by 6 bases, leaving 25 bases between them. The CDR3 runs 18 residues. CDR1 and CDR2 from the germline V gene are SGHTA and FQGNSA. CDR3: CASSLKRWGRGTLQTQYF. The CDR3 DNA reads TGTGCCAGCAGCTTAAAACGGTGGGGGCGGGGTACGTTACAGACCCAGTACTTC.

This clonotype has a count of ten or more. The gene calls are TRBV12-3 or TRBV12-4 and TRBJ2-6; D ambiguous. The CDR3 extends over 17 amino acids. Trimming left V 1 base short and J 2 bases short, with 12 bases between. CDR3 amino acids: CASSLGEGSAGANVLTF. The DNA for the CDR3 is TGTGCCAGCAGTTTAGGGGAAGGGTCCGCTGGGGCCAACGTCCTGACTTTC.

The gene calls are TRBV7-2 and TRBJ1-3; maybe TRBD1 (5 bases). The CDR3 length is 17 residues. V lost 1 base and J lost 0, with 13 bases in between. Looked up from germline, CDR1 is SGHTA and CDR2 is FQGNSA. CDR3 sequence (DNA): TGTGCCAGCAGCTTAGGCTCATGGGGCTACTCTGGAAACACCATATATTTT. Translation: CASSLGSWGYSGNTIYF. Drawing the rest from reference TRBV7-2 and TRBJ1-3, the complete variable domain is GAGVSQSPSNKVTEKGKDVELRCDPISGHTALYWYRQSLGQGLEFLIYFQGNSAPDKSGLPSDRFSAERTGGSVSTLTIQRTQQEDSAVYLCASSLGSWGYSGNTIYFGEGSWLTVV.

For this clonotype: In this CDR3 the conserved last residue, phenylalanine or tryptophan, is missing, so a read error is likely. CDR3 loop: CAISDTLAGGGNGQFL. Written as DNA, the CDR3 is TGTGCCATCAGTGACACCCTAGCGGGGGGTGGGAATGGGCAGTTCCTC. The gene calls are TRBV10-3 and TRBJ2-1, with TRBD2 matching 11 bases. Per germline, CDR1 ENHRY and CDR2 SYGVKD. There are 16 residues in the CDR3.

This clonotype came up many times. The gene calls are TRBV24-1 and TRBJ2-1; the match to TRBD2 covers 11 bases. CDR1 and CDR2 (germline): KGHDR, SFDVKD. The CDR3 has 15 amino acids. J lost 8 bases, V lost 4 bases, and 6 bases had no gene match. This chain's CDR3 is CATSEGGTSGDEQFF. The CDR3 DNA sequence: TGTGCCACCAGTGAGGGGGGGACTAGCGGTGATGAGCAGTTCTTC.

This clonotype has only a few counts. A read error is possible here, since a much larger clone lies one base away. V gene TRBV7-9 combines with J gene TRBJ2-7; TRBD1 matches 7 bases. Germline CDR1 reads SEHNR; CDR2 reads FQNEAQ (reference sequence). This CDR3 region has 15 residues. The CDR3 DNA sequence: TGTGCCGGCAGCTTAACCCCGGGACAGTCCTACGAGCAGTACTTC. This encodes CAGSLTPGQSYEQYF.

This clonotype was recorded many times. The gene calls are TRBV19 and TRBJ2-7; D not certain. V gave up 3 bases and J gave up 6 bases, with 12 bases separating them. This CDR3 is 13 amino acids long. CDR1 is LNHDA, CDR2 SQIVND, per germline (reference sequence). The CDR3 DNA sequence: TGTGCCAGTAGTATGTCTGGGCCAAGCGAGCAGTACTTC. Protein: CASSMSGPSEQYF.

This clonotype came up a few times. The chain carries TRBV28 and TRBJ1-2; D is perhaps TRBD1 (6 bases). V was pared by 3 bases and J by 4 bases, with 12 bases between. Germline CDR1 reads MDHEN; CDR2 reads SYDVKM. The CDR3 runs 14 residues. CDR3 bases: TGTGCCAGCAGTTTGCCGGGGGGCTCCTATGGCTACACCTTC. Translation gives CASSLPGGSYGYTF.

This clonotype was recorded only once. A much larger clone sits a single nucleotide away, making a read error possible. Without the conserved terminal phenylalanine or tryptophan, this CDR3 likely stems from a read error. The genes are TRBV6-6 and TRBJ1-2; TRBD1 might be the D (5 bases). Trimming stripped 5 bases from V and 1 base from J, with 20 bases between. The CDR3 runs 17 residues. The germline V gene encodes CDR1 MNHNY and CDR2 SVGAGI (reference sequence). CDR3 DNA sequence: TGTGCCAGCAGTCACCTGGGACGTCGGACATTTAACTATGGCTACACCCTC. This codes for CASSHLGRRTFNYGYTL.

This clonotype is labeled medium-sized. The genes are TRBV6-1 and TRBJ2-7; perhaps D is TRBD1 or TRBD2 (5 bases each). V shed 8 bases and J shed 9 bases, with 23 bases lying between them. CDR3 size: 14 residues. Germline CDR1 and CDR2: MNHNS and SASEGT. CDR3: CASVNRDLLSGQYF. The CDR3 DNA is TGTGCCAGCGTAAACCGGGACCTACTCTCGGGGCAGTACTTC.

This clonotype was seen at least ten times. V gene TRBV7-2 combines with J gene TRBJ2-6, with TRBD1 matching over 8 bases. The CDR3 consists of 15 residues. Germline loops: CDR1 SGHTA, CDR2 FQGNSA. Germline trimming cut 1 base from V and 12 bases from J; bases unmatched to any gene: 8. Here the CDR3 DNA reads TGTGCCAGCAGCTTAGAAGGGACAGGCACCTTCGTCCTGACTTTC. It codes for CASSLEGTGTFVLTF.

With regard to this clonotype: This may be a read error: a much more frequent sequence differs by one nucleotide. The chain employs TRBV6-5 and TRBJ2-5, with 7 bases matching TRBD1. The CDR3 is made up of 14 amino acids. With V trimmed by 5 bases and J by 3 bases, 6 bases remained unmatched. Germline V CDR1 and CDR2: MNHEY, SVGAGI. CDR3 amino acids: CASSPTGTEETQYF. In nucleotides, the CDR3 is TGTGCCAGCAGTCCAACCGGGACAGAAGAGACCCAGTACTTC.

This clonotype was seen ten or more times. The V and J genes are TRBV7-9 and TRBJ2-2; the D call may be TRBD1 or TRBD2 (5 bases each). In germline, CDR1 is SEHNR, CDR2 FQNEAQ (reference sequence). The CDR3 totals 14 residues. V lost 5 bases, J lost 10 bases, and 17 bases lay in between. The CDR3 DNA reads as TGTGCCAGCAGCGCTGGGACGGGATGGGTGGAGCTGTTTTTT. Residues: CASSAGTGWVELFF.

In this sample, this clonotype turned up many times. V is TRBV20-1 and J is TRBJ2-2; possibly TRBD2 for D (5 bases). CDR3 length: 17 residues. V gave up 1 base and J gave up 6 bases, with 21 bases separating them. The germline V gene has CDR1 DFQATT and CDR2 SNEGSKA (reference sequence). DNA of the CDR3: TGCAGTGCTAGAGCGGTGAAACCCCTTGGGAGAGCCGGGGAGCTGTTTTTT. Its protein is CSARAVKPLGRAGELFF.

V gene TRBV7-9 combines with J gene TRBJ1-4; D is unresolved. V lost 5 bases, J lost 11 bases, and 12 bases lay in between. The CDR3 runs 12 residues. Germline lookup yields CDR1 SEHNR and CDR2 FQNEAQ (reference sequence). The CDR3 region has the DNA TGTGCCAGCAGCACAACGGTGGACAAACTGTTTTTT. It yields the protein CASSTTVDKLFF.

In its sample, this clonotype was seen many times. The rearrangement links TRBV20-1 to TRBJ2-3, with D maybe TRBD1 (6 bases). This CDR3 region has 12 residues. Trimming cost V 5 bases and J 3 bases, with 9 bases left between them. CDR1 is DFQATT and CDR2 is SNEGSKA in the germline V gene (reference sequence). The CDR3 DNA sequence: TGCAGTGCTCGGACAGATACAGATACGCAGTATTTT. This sequence encodes CSARTDTDTQYF.

The chain carries TRBV18 and TRBJ1-2; the D gene is possibly TRBD1 (5 bases). V was clipped by 3 bases and J by 5 bases, with 16 bases between them. Germline assignment: CDR1 KGHSH and CDR2 LQKENI. The CDR3 has 15 residues. CDR3 sequence (DNA): TGTGCCAGCTCACCCTCACTCGGGACGGAGTATGGCTACACCTTC. It codes for CASSPSLGTEYGYTF.

In this sample, this clonotype turned up many times. The gene calls are TRBV12-3 or TRBV12-4 and TRBJ2-2, with TRBD2 matching 13 bases. The CDR3 spans 19 residues. The V segment lost 8 bases and the J segment 3 bases; nucleotides outside the gene matches: 15. The DNA of the CDR3 is TGTGCCAGCGGAGGACCCAGGACTAGCGGGAGTCTCTACACCGGGGAGCTGTTTTTT. It specifies CASGGPRTSGSLYTGELFF.

This clonotype was seen ten or more times. The J gene is TRBJ2-3, the V gene TRBV6-1, with 10 bases lining up with TRBD2. Germline CDR1 reads MNHNS; CDR2 reads SASEGT. V dropped 3 bases and J dropped 3; count of bases not matched to a gene: 9. The CDR3 length is 17 residues. The CDR3 DNA follows: TGTGCCAGCAGTGAGTGGAGCGGGGGGGCGGGGACAGATACGCAGTATTTT. Protein: CASSEWSGGAGTDTQYF.

This clonotype was seen repeatedly, ten times or more. The CDR3 sequence is CASSLVRLAGGDEQFF. For the CDR3, the DNA is TGTGCCAGCAGCTTAGTGCGGCTAGCGGGGGGGGATGAGCAGTTCTTC. The chain employs TRBV7-2 and TRBJ2-1; 12 nucleotides match TRBD2. The CDR3 length is 16 residues. Trimming cost V 1 base and J 8 bases; bases outside gene matches: 6. CDR1 is SGHTA, CDR2 FQGNSA, per germline.

This clonotype was picked up many times. The CDR3 sequence: CASSILAAATDTQYF. DNA for the CDR3: TGTGCCAGTAGTATATTAGCGGCGGCCACAGATACGCAGTATTTT. This rearrangement joins TRBV19 to TRBJ2-3; possible D gene TRBD2, 6 bases. V lost 2 bases to trimming and J lost 2 bases, with 11 bases between them. The CDR3 totals 15 residues. From germline, CDR1 is LNHDA and CDR2 SQIVND (reference sequence). The full variable domain, completed using reference TRBV19 and TRBJ2-3, is DGGITQSPKYLFRKEGQNVTLSCEQNLNHDAMYWYRQDPGQGLRLIYYSQIVNDFQKGDIAEGYSVSREKKESFPLTVTSAQKNPTAFYLCASSILAAATDTQYFGPGTRLTVL.

This clonotype was counted many times. The V call is TRBV11-3, the J call TRBJ2-7; D is unresolved. The germline V gene has CDR1 SGHNT and CDR2 YENEEA. V shed 5 bases and J shed 6 bases, with 14 bases lying between them. The CDR3 is 13 amino acids. Here the CDR3 reads CASSLTMTGEQYF. The CDR3 nucleotides are TGTGCCAGCAGCCTTACAATGACTGGCGAGCAGTACTTC.

In this sample, this clonotype turned up many times. The V call is TRBV7-3, the J call TRBJ2-2, with TRBD2 matching 9 bases. The CDR3 length is 17 residues. Trimming removed 1 base from V and 4 bases from J; junction bases left unmatched: 7. Germline CDR1 reads SGHTA; CDR2 reads FQGTGA. CDR3 amino acids: CASSLRSSGEPTGELFF. In nucleotides, the CDR3 is TGTGCCAGCAGCTTAAGGTCTAGCGGGGAGCCCACCGGGGAGCTGTTTTTT.

This clonotype was recorded a few times. The chain has TRBV6-6 and TRBJ1-2; the match to TRBD1 covers 12 bases. CDR1 MNHNY and CDR2 SVGAGI come from the germline V gene (reference sequence). The CDR3 contains 16 residues. Unmatched junction bases numbered 6, after V lost 5 bases and J lost 2 bases. The CDR3 nucleotides read TGTGCCAGCAGTCCCGGGACAGGGGGCGAAAACTATGGCTACACCTTC. Residues: CASSPGTGGENYGYTF.

The chain combines TRBV29-1 with TRBJ2-1; 12 positions match TRBD2. Germline V lookup: CDR1 SQVTM, CDR2 ANQGSEA. The V and J ends lost 8 bases and 14 bases, in that order; junction bases with no gene match: 25. CDR3 length: 17 residues. The CDR3 DNA reads as TGCAGCTCCCGGGTGGCCGGGACTAGCGGGTACCCACCCCCGGAGTTCTTC. Encoded protein: CSSRVAGTSGYPPPEFF.